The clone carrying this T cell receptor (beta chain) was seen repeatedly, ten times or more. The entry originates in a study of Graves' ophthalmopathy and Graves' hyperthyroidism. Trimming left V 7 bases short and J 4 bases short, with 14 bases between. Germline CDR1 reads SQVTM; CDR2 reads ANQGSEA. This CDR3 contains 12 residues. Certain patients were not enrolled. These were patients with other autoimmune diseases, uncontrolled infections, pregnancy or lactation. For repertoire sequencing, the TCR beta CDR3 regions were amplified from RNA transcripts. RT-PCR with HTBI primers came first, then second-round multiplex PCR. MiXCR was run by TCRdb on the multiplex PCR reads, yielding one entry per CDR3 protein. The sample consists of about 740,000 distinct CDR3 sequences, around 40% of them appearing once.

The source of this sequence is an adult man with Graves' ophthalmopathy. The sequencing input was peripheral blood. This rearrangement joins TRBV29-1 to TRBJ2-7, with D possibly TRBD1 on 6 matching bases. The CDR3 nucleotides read TGCAGCGCCTCAGGGGCCTTTTACGAGCAGTACTTC. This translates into CSASGAFYEQYF.